A single sample is the source of the 18 T cell receptor beta chains below, sequenced in a study of tumor and adjacent non-tumor tissue in lung cancer. TCRbeta libraries were built with three rounds of nested PCR, modified from ARM-PCR. Using its own MiXCR run on the multiplex PCR reads, TCRdb lists one record per CDR3 protein. The sample contains approximately 100,000 distinct CDR3 sequences, approximately 60% of which appear only once. No cell sorting was done before RNA was extracted from the tissue. This non-tumor lung sample came from over 3 cm beyond the tumor edge. Sequenced input: distant non-tumor lung tissue. These receptor sequences come from a man aged 30 to 39 with non-small cell lung cancer.

As for this clonotype: Its ends do not fully match the called genes, so a read error is possible. The chain has TRBV6-5 and TRBJ2-6; TRBD1 or TRBD2 may be the D gene (5 bases each). CDR1 and CDR2 (germline): MNHEY, SVGAGI. The CDR3 loop spans 17 amino acids. CDR3: CAISSGGRISGANILTF. In DNA, the CDR3 is TGTGCCATCAGTTCCGGTGGGAGAATATCTGGGGCCAACATCCTGACTTTC.

Comments on this clonotype: The junction departs from the called germline gene at one end, perhaps through a read error. CDR3 region: CARSQDGLSNQLQHF. In DNA, the CDR3 is TGCGCCAGGAGCCAAGATGGGCTTAGCAATCAGCTCCAGCATTTT. The chain joins TRBV4-1 to TRBJ1-5; D call uncertain. This CDR3 spans 15 amino acids. Germline values: CDR1 MGHRA, CDR2 YSYEKL.

Worth noting for this clonotype: This may be a read error: a much more frequent sequence differs by one nucleotide. The chain is built from TRBV20-1 and TRBJ2-7, with 7 nucleotides matching TRBD1. The CDR3 runs 16 residues. The junction had 10 bases not matched to a gene; V was cut back by 2 bases and J by 0 bases. Germline-derived CDR1 and CDR2 are DFQATT and SNEGSKA (reference sequence). CDR3 amino acids: CSARPRDSGDSYEQYF. In nucleotides, the CDR3 is TGCAGTGCTAGACCCCGGGACAGTGGGGACTCCTACGAGCAGTACTTC.

To note about this clonotype: A read error may account for a junction end that differs from germline. V gene TRBV11-2 combines with J gene TRBJ1-2, with D unclear. Germline V CDR1 and CDR2: SGHAT, FQNNGV. The CDR3 length is 14 residues. CDR3: CTSSAIGLLYGYTF. The CDR3 nucleotides read TGTACCAGCAGCGCGATAGGGTTACTCTATGGCTACACCTTC.

The chain employs TRBV10-2 and TRBJ2-4, with D uncertain. The CDR3 runs 16 residues. Germline loops: CDR1 WSHSY, CDR2 SAAADI. Trimming cost V 4 bases and J 1 base, with 14 bases left between them. The CDR3 loop reads CASSGISRHAKNIQYF. DNA for the CDR3: TGCGCCAGCAGTGGTATCAGCAGGCACGCCAAAAACATTCAGTACTTC.

In its sample, this clonotype was seen many times. V is TRBV29-1 and J is TRBJ2-3; D not certain. The CDR3 is 12 amino acids. The germline gives CDR1 SQVTM, CDR2 ANQGSEA. V was trimmed by 3 bases and J by 4 bases, leaving 8 bases between them. In nucleotides, the CDR3 is TGCAGCGTTGACTCTGGGCCAGATACGCAGTATTTT. Its translation: CSVDSGPDTQYF.

About this clonotype itself: Since no conserved phenylalanine or tryptophan closes the CDR3, a read error is the likely cause. The DNA is omitted, as the CDR3 cannot be located on it reliably, and the CDR3 follows TCRdb's listing. This chain joins TRBV29-1 and TRBJ2-1; whether TRBD1, the table's D call, matches the DNA was not checked. The CDR3 has 14 residues if both end residues are counted. Germline CDR1 is SQVTM and CDR2 is ANQGSEA. CDR3 loop: CSVRTGGSYNEQLS.

J is TRBJ1-1 and V is TRBV5-1; TRBD1 might be the D (6 bases). The CDR3 sequence is 15 residues long. The germline V gene encodes CDR1 SGHRS and CDR2 YFSETQ. V lost 2 bases, J lost 1 base, and 12 bases lay in between. In DNA, the CDR3 is TGCGCCAGCAGCTTTCGGGGACATGGGAACACTGAAGCTTTCTTT. This encodes CASSFRGHGNTEAFF.

To note about this clonotype: With a much larger clone just one base away, this may be a read error. This rearrangement joins TRBV6-6 to TRBJ1-4, with D uncertain. Germline loops: CDR1 MNHNY, CDR2 SVGAGI (reference sequence). V was shortened by 6 bases and J by 8 bases, with 7 bases between the two germline ends. This CDR3 contains 11 residues. CDR3 sequence: CASRAGEKLFF. In DNA form, the CDR3 reads TGTGCCAGCAGGGCGGGGGAAAAACTGTTTTTT.

Concerning this clonotype: A read error may produce the germline difference seen at one junction end. The gene calls are TRBV4-2 and TRBJ2-7; D possibly matches TRBD1 or TRBD2 (5 bases each). The CDR3 sequence is 14 residues long. Looked up from germline, CDR1 is LGHNA and CDR2 is YNFKEQ. CDR3 amino acids: CASSPFGGSYERYF. As DNA, the CDR3 is TGTGCCAGTTCTCCGTTTGGGGGATCCTACGAGCGGTACTTC.

The gene calls are TRBV6-5 and TRBJ2-7, with 10 bases aligning to TRBD1. Looked up from germline, CDR1 is MNHEY and CDR2 is SVGAGI. This CDR3 comprises 14 residues. Trimming at V came to 9 bases and at J to 7 bases, leaving 12 bases not matched to a gene. The CDR3 protein is CASRPGQGVGEQYF. The CDR3 coding sequence is TGTGCCAGTAGACCCGGACAGGGGGTAGGTGAGCAGTACTTC.

This clonotype appeared many times. This chain connects TRBV29-1 to TRBJ2-7, with D unclear. V was trimmed by 5 bases and J by 2 bases, leaving 7 bases between them. Germline CDR1 is SQVTM and CDR2 is ANQGSEA. The CDR3 sequence is 11 residues long. The CDR3 nucleotides are TGCAGCGTTAGAACAGCCTACGAGCAGTACTTC. It is translated as CSVRTAYEQYF.

CDR3 loop: CASSGMTSGSETQYF. CDR3 DNA sequence: TGTGCCAGCAGTGGAATGACTAGCGGATCTGAGACCCAGTACTTC. The chain combines TRBV12-3 or TRBV12-4 with TRBJ2-5; the match to TRBD2 covers 9 bases. V lost 5 bases and J lost 5; bases outside the gene matches: 9. The CDR3 consists of 15 residues.

V is TRBV11-2 and J is TRBJ2-1, with unresolved D. Trimming stripped 2 bases from V and 3 bases from J, with 8 bases between. Looked up from germline, CDR1 is SGHAT and CDR2 is FQNNGV. This CDR3 has 14 amino acids. CDR3: CASSLPDGYNEQFF. In DNA, the CDR3 is TGTGCCAGCAGCTTACCGGATGGCTACAATGAGCAGTTCTTC.

Notes on this clonotype: A much larger clone differs by one base, so this may be a read error. The chain combines TRBV10-3 with TRBJ1-2, with 8 bases identical to TRBD1. CDR1 is ENHRY and CDR2 is SYGVKD in the germline V gene. CDR3 length equals 15 residues. The CDR3: CAISGTGSANYGYAF. CDR3 sequence (DNA): TGTGCCATCAGTGGGACAGGGTCAGCTAACTATGGCTACGCCTTC.

This clonotype was seen a single time. The chain has TRBV6-5 and TRBJ2-1, with 11 positions matching TRBD1. V was clipped by 9 bases and J by 8 bases; unmatched bases: 9. CDR1 MNHEY and CDR2 SVGAGI come from the germline V gene. The CDR3 length is 14 residues. The CDR3 region is CARTGTGGSYEQFF. CDR3 DNA sequence: TGTGCCAGGACCGGGACAGGGGGTAGTTATGAGCAGTTCTTC.

V is TRBV7-9 and J is TRBJ1-1; a possible D gene is TRBD1 (6 bases). Germline V CDR1 and CDR2: SEHNR, FQNEAQ (reference sequence). With 3 bases removed from V and 1 base from J, the gap between germline ends came to 12 bases. CDR3 length: 15 amino acids. CDR3 in DNA: TGTGCCAGCAGCTTGGAAGGACAGCCGAACACTGAAGCTTTCTTT. Protein product: CASSLEGQPNTEAFF.

The chain employs TRBV7-2 and TRBJ2-7, with D tentatively TRBD2 (6 bases). From germline, CDR1 is SGHTA and CDR2 FQGNSA. Trimming left V 1 base short and J 3 bases short, with 10 bases between. The CDR3 is made up of 14 amino acids. This CDR3 is CASSLGSSGYEQYF. In DNA, the CDR3 is TGTGCCAGCAGCTTAGGTAGTAGCGGCTACGAGCAGTACTTC.